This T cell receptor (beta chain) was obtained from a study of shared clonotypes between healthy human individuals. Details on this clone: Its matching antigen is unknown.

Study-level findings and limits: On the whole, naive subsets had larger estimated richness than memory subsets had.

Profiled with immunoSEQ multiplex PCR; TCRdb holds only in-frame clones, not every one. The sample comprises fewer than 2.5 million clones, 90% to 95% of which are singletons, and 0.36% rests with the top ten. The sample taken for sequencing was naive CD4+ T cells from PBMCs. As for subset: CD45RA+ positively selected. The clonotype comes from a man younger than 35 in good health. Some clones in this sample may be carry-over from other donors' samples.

The CDR3 region has the DNA TGTGCCAGCAGTTACTCGGCAATGGGACATGCTTACGAGCAGTACTTC. Protein sequence: CASSYSAMGHAYEQYF. V gene TRBV6-5 combines with J gene TRBJ2-7, with D perhaps matching TRBD1 (6 bases). Germline V gene data show CDR1 as MNHEY and CDR2 as SVGAGI. CDR3 length equals 16 residues. Trimming left V 0 bases short and J 4 bases short, with 16 bases between.